These 27 T cell receptor beta chains came from one sample sequenced in a study of Graves' ophthalmopathy and Graves' hyperthyroidism. Transcripts of RNA were the source for amplifying TCR beta CDR3 regions. Investigators did first-round RT-PCR with HTBI primers, then second-round multiplex PCR. Using its own MiXCR run on the multiplex PCR reads, TCRdb lists one record per CDR3 protein. Of about 400,000 distinct CDR3 sequences listed, about 17% are singletons. Material: peripheral blood. Receptors originate from a woman in her late teens or twenties with Graves' ophthalmopathy.

This clonotype was seen at least ten times. The CDR3 region has the DNA TGTGCCAGCAGCCCCAGGGGGGCCCGAGTTGTCTACGAGCAGTACTTC. Protein: CASSPRGARVVYEQYF. J is TRBJ2-7 and V is TRBV5-6; D possibly corresponds to TRBD1 (7 bases). Trimming shortened V by 4 bases and J by 3 bases, and 20 bases separated the two germline ends. Germline values: CDR1 SGHDT, CDR2 YYEEEE. CDR3 length equals 16 residues.

Of note for this clonotype: It may be a read error: a sequence one base away is much more abundant. This chain uses TRBV27 with TRBJ2-7, with D perhaps being TRBD1 or TRBD2 (6 bases each). The germline V gene encodes CDR1 MNHEY and CDR2 SMNVEV (reference sequence). This CDR3 region has 12 residues. CDR3 DNA: TGTGCCGGCAGTTGGGGGGCTGGTGAGCAGTACTTC. It codes for CAGSWGAGEQYF.

This clonotype was counted at least ten times. This chain connects TRBV12-3 or TRBV12-4 to TRBJ2-5, with D perhaps TRBD2 (6 bases). The CDR3 length is 14 residues. Trimming stripped 1 base from V and 3 bases from J, with 9 bases between. The CDR3 DNA reads TGTGCCAGCAGTTTAGTGGGGACTGAAGAGACCCAGTACTTC. Amino acids: CASSLVGTEETQYF.

Ten or more counts support this clonotype. The rearrangement joins TRBV11-2 to TRBJ1-2; D is undetermined. The CDR3 length is 16 residues. CDR1 SGHAT and CDR2 FQNNGV come from the germline V gene. With 2 bases removed from V and 0 bases from J, the gap between germline ends came to 13 bases. The CDR3 here is CASSLMQPRANYGYTF. CDR3 DNA sequence: TGTGCCAGCAGCTTAATGCAGCCCCGGGCTAACTATGGCTACACCTTC. Looking up the rest from reference TRBV11-2 and TRBJ1-2 gives the full variable domain: EAGVAQSPRYKIIEKRQSVAFWCNPISGHATLYWYQQILGQGPKLLIQFQNNGVVDDSQLPKDRFSAERLKGVDSTLKIQPAKLEDSAVYLCASSLMQPRANYGYTFGSGTRLTVV.

At least ten counts were recorded for this clonotype. V and J are TRBV27 and TRBJ2-7; 8 bases are shared with TRBD2. J lost 4 bases, V lost 6 bases, and 20 bases had no gene match. Germline-derived CDR1 and CDR2 are MNHEY and SMNVEV (reference sequence). The CDR3 totals 18 residues. Written as DNA, the CDR3 is TGTGCCAGCAGCGCTGGGACTAGTGTTGTGGGTCTTCCTTACGAGCAGTACTTC. Translated, it gives CASSAGTSVVGLPYEQYF.

This clonotype was recorded many times. This chain joins TRBV28 and TRBJ1-5; D uncertain. From germline, CDR1 is MDHEN and CDR2 SYDVKM. The CDR3 covers 10 residues. The germline V and J ends were trimmed by 4 bases and 10 bases, with 5 bases remaining between them. The CDR3 is CASSSGPQHF. In nucleotides, the CDR3 is TGTGCCAGCAGTTCCGGACCCCAGCATTTT.

Many counts were recorded for this clonotype. The chain is built from TRBV27 and TRBJ2-2; maybe TRBD1 (5 bases). Between the trimmed V and J ends, which lost 8 bases and 0 bases, there was a span of 16 bases. Germline V CDR1 and CDR2: MNHEY, SMNVEV (reference sequence). This CDR3 is 16 amino acids long. The CDR3 here is CASSSLATANTGELFF. As DNA, the CDR3 is TGTGCCAGCTCCTCTCTGGCGACAGCGAACACCGGGGAGCTGTTTTTT.

V gene TRBV12-5 combines with J gene TRBJ2-2; 13 bases align to TRBD2. Germline values: CDR1 LGHNT, CDR2 FRNRAP. CDR3 length: 19 amino acids. V shed 2 bases and J 0 bases; nucleotides not matched to a gene: 6. CDR3 sequence (DNA): TGTGCTAGTGGTTTGCCGGGACTAGCGGGGTACGCGAACACCGGGGAGCTGTTTTTT. It translates to CASGLPGLAGYANTGELFF.

This clonotype was counted ten times or more. V usage is TRBV6-1 and J usage is TRBJ2-2, with 12 bases that match TRBD1. Per germline, CDR1 MNHNS and CDR2 SASEGT. This CDR3 has 16 amino acids. With V trimmed by 4 bases and J by 4 bases, 4 bases remained unmatched. The CDR3 DNA reads as TGTGCCAGCAGTGTGGGACAGGGGGCGATCACCGGGGAGCTGTTTTTT. Protein product: CASSVGQGAITGELFF.

Ten or more counts support this clonotype. The chain combines TRBV7-2 with TRBJ1-2, with a tentative D call TRBD1 (6 bases). Looked up from germline, CDR1 is SGHTA and CDR2 is FQGNSA. Trimming pared 5 bases from V and 4 bases from J, leaving 11 bases between. This CDR3 contains 13 residues. CDR3 nucleotides: TGTGCCAGCAGCCTCGGGACATTCTATGGCTACACCTTC. Protein: CASSLGTFYGYTF.

This clonotype was seen ten or more times. The V and J genes are TRBV28 and TRBJ2-3; possibly TRBD2 for D (6 bases). Germline CDR1 reads MDHEN; CDR2 reads SYDVKM. The ends were cut back, 11 bases at V and 6 bases at J, with 18 bases in the middle. This CDR3 contains 13 residues. The CDR3 nucleotides are TGTGCCCCTCGGGAGCGGGCGGGGGATACGCAGTATTTT. Amino acids: CAPRERAGDTQYF.

At least ten counts were recorded for this clonotype. V gene TRBV28 combines with J gene TRBJ2-7; D is uncertain. This CDR3 is built from 15 residues. The ends were cut back, 3 bases at V and 3 bases at J, with 15 bases in the middle. CDR1 and CDR2 from the germline V gene are MDHEN and SYDVKM. The CDR3: CASSFATRIHYEQYF. Here the CDR3 DNA reads TGTGCCAGCAGTTTCGCCACTCGGATTCACTACGAGCAGTACTTC.

There are many counts of this clonotype. J is TRBJ1-1 and V is TRBV12-3 or TRBV12-4; D is undetermined. V was shortened by 3 bases and J by 0 bases, with 8 bases between the two germline ends. The CDR3 length is 14 residues. The CDR3 sequence is CASSLWDVNTEAFF. In DNA, the CDR3 is TGTGCCAGCAGTTTGTGGGATGTGAACACTGAAGCTTTCTTT.

This clonotype was found many times. The V gene is TRBV12-5, the J gene TRBJ1-3, with 8 nucleotides matching TRBD1. This CDR3 spans 15 amino acids. Germline V gene sequence: CDR1 LGHNT, CDR2 FRNRAP. This CDR3 is CAPPDRATSGNTIYF. CDR3 nucleotides: TGTGCGCCCCCGGACAGGGCCACCTCTGGAAACACCATATATTTT.

This clonotype was observed many times. This chain links TRBV6-5 with TRBJ2-7; a possible D gene is TRBD2 (5 bases). This CDR3 spans 13 amino acids. Germline CDR1 MNHEY, CDR2 SVGAGI. Trimming removed 8 bases from V and 4 bases from J, with 15 bases in between. CDR3 sequence reads: CASSALRAYEQYF. The CDR3 DNA follows: TGTGCCAGCTCCGCCTTGAGGGCTTACGAGCAGTACTTC.

This clonotype appeared many times. The V call is TRBV7-9, the J call TRBJ1-5, with D perhaps TRBD1 (6 bases). CDR1 and CDR2 (germline): SEHNR, FQNEAQ (reference sequence). The germline V and J ends were trimmed by 1 base and 3 bases, with 10 bases remaining between them. There are 15 residues in the CDR3. The CDR3 loop reads CASSLGTEINQPQHF. The DNA for the CDR3 is TGTGCCAGCAGCTTAGGGACAGAGATCAATCAGCCCCAGCATTTT.

This clonotype came up many times. This chain links TRBV7-2 with TRBJ1-3; TRBD1 matches at 7 bases. V trimming: 5 bases; J trimming: 3 bases; junction bases outside the gene matches: 4. This CDR3 region has 14 residues. Germline values: CDR1 SGHTA, CDR2 FQGNSA. This CDR3 reads CASSVGDSGNTIYF. DNA of the CDR3: TGTGCCAGCAGCGTCGGGGACAGTGGAAACACCATATATTTT.

This clonotype was seen repeatedly, ten times or more. The chain recombines TRBV6-7 with TRBJ2-7; the match to TRBD2 covers 7 bases. TRBV6-7 belongs to the ORF category, with a function that is uncertain. With V trimmed by 5 bases and J by 3 bases, 31 bases remained unmatched. This CDR3 has 22 amino acids. The CDR3 nucleotides read TGTGCCAGCAGTCCGCCCGACGGTGCAGGGCGAGTAGCGGGCCAGATAATCTACGAGCAGTACTTC. Translated, it gives CASSPPDGAGRVAGQIIYEQYF.

This clonotype was picked up many times. The chain links TRBV5-1 to TRBJ1-2; D ambiguous. Germline CDR1 and CDR2: SGHRS and YFSETQ. This CDR3 is built from 12 residues. V dropped 4 bases and J dropped 8 bases, with 12 bases sitting between them. CDR3 in amino acids: CASSADFEGYTF. The CDR3 bases are TGCGCCAGCAGCGCGGACTTCGAAGGCTACACCTTC.

This clonotype was counted at least ten times. This chain links TRBV29-1 with TRBJ2-3; D gene ambiguous. The V gene lost 5 bases and the J gene lost 4 bases, with 16 bases spanning the gap. This CDR3 has 14 residues. CDR1 SQVTM and CDR2 ANQGSEA come from the germline V gene. The CDR3 region is CSVPWGGNADTQYF. The DNA of the CDR3 is TGCAGCGTTCCCTGGGGTGGGAATGCAGATACGCAGTATTTT.

The chain recombines TRBV2 with TRBJ2-7; 8 bases match TRBD2. Germline lookup yields CDR1 SNHLY and CDR2 FYNNEI. Trimming removed 4 bases from V and 4 bases from J; junction bases left unmatched: 6. The CDR3 runs to 14 residues. The CDR3 region is CASSVQREKYEQYF. The CDR3, as DNA: TGTGCCAGCAGTGTCCAGCGGGAGAAGTACGAGCAGTACTTC.

This clonotype appeared many times. The chain uses TRBV29-1 and TRBJ1-2; perhaps TRBD1 as D (6 bases). Trimming took off 3 bases at V and 4 bases at J, with 12 bases between the two ends. This CDR3 region has 13 residues. Per the germline V gene, CDR1 is SQVTM and CDR2 is ANQGSEA. This chain's CDR3 is CSVELGQFYGYTF. DNA of the CDR3: TGCAGCGTTGAGTTGGGACAATTCTATGGCTACACCTTC.

The table lists this clonotype with a few counts. The chain uses TRBV28 and TRBJ2-7; 9 bases fit TRBD1. Germline loops: CDR1 MDHEN, CDR2 SYDVKM. V was clipped by 8 bases and J by 1 base; unmatched bases: 6. CDR3 length equals 14 residues. As DNA, the CDR3 is TGTGCCAGCGGAACCGGGACAGGGTCCTACGAGCAGTACTTC. Residues: CASGTGTGSYEQYF.

This clonotype was seen at least ten times. The chain combines TRBV13 with TRBJ2-7; D perhaps matches TRBD1 (6 bases). This CDR3 region has 12 residues. Germline assignment: CDR1 PRHDT and CDR2 FYEKMQ (reference sequence). Trimming removed 5 bases from V and 3 bases from J, with 8 bases in between. DNA of the CDR3: TGTGCCAGCAGCATGGACAGCTACGAGCAGTACTTC. It codes for CASSMDSYEQYF.

The sample holds many counts of this clonotype. The chain uses TRBV6-1 and TRBJ2-2; D gene ambiguous. Between the trimmed V and J ends, which lost 3 bases and 6 bases, there was a span of 5 bases. The germline V gene has CDR1 MNHNS and CDR2 SASEGT. CDR3 size: 12 residues. The CDR3 spells CASSDPPGELFF. The CDR3 DNA sequence: TGTGCCAGCAGTGACCCCCCCGGGGAGCTGTTTTTT.

Ten or more counts support this clonotype. The rearrangement joins TRBV19 to TRBJ1-1; weak D call: TRBD1 (6 bases). The CDR3 totals 15 residues. Germline CDR1 reads LNHDA; CDR2 reads SQIVND (reference sequence). Trimming stripped 4 bases from V and 1 base from J, with 13 bases between. DNA of the CDR3: TGTGCCAGTAGTACTGAACAGGGAAAGAACACTGAAGCTTTCTTT. Translated, it gives CASSTEQGKNTEAFF.

This clonotype showed up just a few times. The CDR3 DNA is TGCAGTGCTAGAGACAGGGTAGAGACCCAGTACTTC. It specifies CSARDRVETQYF. The J gene is TRBJ2-5, the V gene TRBV20-1, with a possible D match to TRBD1 (5 bases). The CDR3 spans 12 residues. V lost 0 bases and J lost 4, with 6 bases in between. CDR1 is DFQATT, CDR2 SNEGSKA, per germline (reference sequence).